This TCR beta chain was recorded in a study of chemoradiotherapy in HPV16-positive cancers. Note on this clone: Antigen unknown.

The CDR3 consists of 15 residues. Per germline, CDR1 MNHEY and CDR2 SMNVEV (reference sequence). Deletions cut 2 bases from V and 5 bases from J, with 12 bases between. Findings of the study overall: For HPV16-positive patients, expanding HPV-responsive T cells associated with longer recurrence-free survival. Candidate HPV-specific clones and E7-related TCR motifs grew in tumor during treatment.

Sequencing used immunoSEQ multiplex PCR; TCRdb keeps in-frame clones, though not all of them. The repertoire consists of roughly 70,000 clones, with 88% occurring once and the leading ten covering around 4.4%. The TCR comes from a human donor with HPV-associated anogenital cancer. Sequencing used blood, obtained from a patient who underwent chemoradiotherapy. The chain carries TRBV27 and TRBJ2-2, with a possible D match to TRBD2 (6 bases). The CDR3 nucleotides are TGTGCCAGCAGTTTACTAGCGTTGGGGACCGGGGAGCTGTTTTTT. It codes for CASSLLALGTGELFF.